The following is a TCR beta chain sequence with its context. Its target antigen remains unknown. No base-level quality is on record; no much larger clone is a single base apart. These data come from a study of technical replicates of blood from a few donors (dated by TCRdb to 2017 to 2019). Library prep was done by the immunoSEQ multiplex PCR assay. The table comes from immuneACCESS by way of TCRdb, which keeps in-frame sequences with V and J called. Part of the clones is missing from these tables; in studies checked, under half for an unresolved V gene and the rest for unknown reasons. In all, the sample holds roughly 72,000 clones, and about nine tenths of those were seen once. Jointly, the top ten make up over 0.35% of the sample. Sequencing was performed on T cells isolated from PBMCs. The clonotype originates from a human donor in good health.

The bases read TGTGCCAGCAGTATAAGCAGGGCCGCAACTAATGAAAAACTGTTTTTT. Its protein reads: CASSISRAATNEKLFF. The chain is assembled from TRBV28 and TRBJ1-4, and perhaps TRBD1 as D gene, on 5 matching bases. Including cysteine and phenylalanine, the CDR3 has 16 amino acids. Only CDR3 DNA remains: 48 bases, in frame from the first base. V is shortened by 5 bases, J by 0 bases, and the region joining them spans 13 bases. Via the germline V gene, CDR1 is MDHEN and CDR2 SYDVKM.